The next 30 T cell receptor beta chains were all read from a single sample in a study of T cells after yellow fever vaccination. TCRdb re-derived calls from the 5' RACE reads in MiXCR, one entry per CDR3 protein. Of about 160,000 distinct CDR3 sequences in the sample, about 7% were seen once. The sequencing used CD4+ T cells sorted from PBMCs, collected less than 6 days after the first yellow fever vaccination. These receptors were collected from a man between 18 and 35 years old who received the YFV17D yellow fever vaccine.

The V call is TRBV5-1, the J call TRBJ1-4; 8 positions match TRBD1. V dropped 4 bases and J dropped 0; count of bases not matched to a gene: 5. Per the germline V gene, CDR1 is SGHRS and CDR2 is YFSETQ. The CDR3 has 16 amino acids. The CDR3 DNA reads TGCGCCAGCAGCCCGCCGACAGGGGCAACTAATGAAAAACTGTTTTTT. This codes for CASSPPTGATNEKLFF.

This clonotype was counted at least ten times. This chain links TRBV5-1 with TRBJ1-5; no clear D. The CDR3 length is 14 residues. The V and J ends lost 0 bases and 3 bases respectively, with 7 bases between them. Germline CDR1 SGHRS, CDR2 YFSETQ. In DNA, the CDR3 is TGCGCCAGCAGCTTGGAGGGCTTCAATCAGCCCCAGCATTTT. Translating gives CASSLEGFNQPQHF.

This clonotype occurred many times. CDR3 sequence (DNA): TGCGCCAGCAGTCACGGACAAGCAACTAATGAAAAACTGTTTTTT. Its protein is CASSHGQATNEKLFF. The chain has TRBV5-1 and TRBJ1-4; D perhaps matches TRBD1 (5 bases). This CDR3 spans 15 amino acids. Trimming took 5 bases from V and 0 from J, leaving 11 bases between them. Germline CDR1 is SGHRS and CDR2 is YFSETQ.

This clonotype was seen ten or more times. The J gene is TRBJ1-1, the V gene TRBV19; TRBD1 agrees at 8 bases. V lost 4 bases and J lost 4; bases outside the gene matches: 5. The CDR3 has 14 amino acids. Germline lookup yields CDR1 LNHDA and CDR2 SQIVND (reference sequence). Written as DNA, the CDR3 is TGTGCCAGTAGTACTTCGGACAGGGCCACTGAAGCTTTCTTT. Its protein is CASSTSDRATEAFF.

CDR3: CASSLGTSGPREETQYF. The CDR3 nucleotides read TGTGCCAGCAGTTTAGGGACTAGCGGACCTCGCGAAGAGACCCAGTACTTC. This chain uses TRBV28 with TRBJ2-5; 11 bases align to TRBD2. CDR1 is MDHEN and CDR2 is SYDVKM in the germline V gene. The CDR3 runs to 17 residues. J lost 3 bases, V lost 2 bases, and 8 bases had no gene match.

The chain uses TRBV27 and TRBJ2-6; D call uncertain. The V end was cut by 5 bases, the J end by 3 bases, with 8 bases between. The CDR3 has 14 residues. The germline gives CDR1 MNHEY, CDR2 SMNVEV (reference sequence). The CDR3 bases are TGTGCCAGCAGTCGTCTAAATGGGGCCAACGTCCTGACTTTC. It yields the protein CASSRLNGANVLTF. Together with reference TRBV27 and TRBJ2-6, the CDR3 gives the full variable domain: EAQVTQNPRYLITVTGKKLTVTCSQNMNHEYMSWYRQDPGLGLRQIYYSMNVEVTDKGDVPEGYKVSRKEKRNFPLILESPSPNQTSLYFCASSRLNGANVLTFGAGSRLTVL.

This clonotype has a count of ten or more. The rearrangement links TRBV7-9 to TRBJ2-1, with 8 bases identical to TRBD2. The CDR3 extends over 16 amino acids. V lost 5 bases, J lost 3 bases, and 9 bases stayed unmatched. Germline V gene sequence: CDR1 SEHNR, CDR2 FQNEAQ (reference sequence). The CDR3 loop is CASSPKRAGGYNEQFF. The CDR3, as DNA: TGTGCCAGCAGCCCGAAACGCGCGGGGGGCTACAATGAGCAGTTCTTC.

Many counts were recorded for this clonotype. The chain employs TRBV29-1 and TRBJ2-5; the match to TRBD1 covers 7 bases. The CDR3 length is 13 residues. CDR1 and CDR2 from the germline V gene are SQVTM and ANQGSEA. Trimming cost V 7 bases and J 5 bases; bases outside gene matches: 10. The CDR3 loop is CSAATGAGETQYF. The CDR3 DNA reads as TGCAGCGCTGCAACAGGGGCTGGGGAGACCCAGTACTTC.

This clonotype was found many times. The chain has TRBV5-1 and TRBJ1-1; possibly TRBD1 for D (5 bases). V shed 3 bases and J shed 9 bases, with 12 bases lying between them. Germline values: CDR1 SGHRS, CDR2 YFSETQ. This CDR3 has 12 residues. The DNA for the CDR3 is TGCGCCAGCAGCTATGGAGCGGACAAAGCTTTCTTT. Translation gives CASSYGADKAFF.

This clonotype was seen many times. The gene calls are TRBV5-1 and TRBJ2-7; D may match TRBD1 or TRBD2 (5 bases each). The CDR3 runs 15 residues. Germline loops: CDR1 SGHRS, CDR2 YFSETQ. Trimming removed 4 bases at V and 3 bases at J, with 17 bases between. The CDR3 DNA reads as TGCGCCAGCAGCGGAAGCCGGGACGGGAACTACGAGCAGTACTTC. Protein: CASSGSRDGNYEQYF.

V is TRBV29-1 and J is TRBJ2-2, with 8 bases identical to TRBD2. The CDR3 has 15 residues. After removal of 4 bases from V and 5 bases from J, the junction contained 9 bases not matched to a gene. Germline values: CDR1 SQVTM, CDR2 ANQGSEA. CDR3 residues: CSVGGLAGRTGELFF. The CDR3, as DNA: TGCAGCGTTGGCGGCTTAGCGGGGAGGACCGGGGAGCTGTTTTTT.

This clonotype was recorded many times. The chain carries TRBV5-1 and TRBJ2-7; possible D gene TRBD1, 6 bases. Trimming took off 4 bases at V and 3 bases at J, with 11 bases between the two ends. Germline V gene data show CDR1 as SGHRS and CDR2 as YFSETQ. The CDR3 sequence is 13 residues long. The CDR3 DNA sequence: TGCGCCAGCAGCCTACAGGGAGACTACGAGCAGTACGTC. Protein: CASSLQGDYEQYV.

This chain connects TRBV13 to TRBJ2-1, with a weak D call TRBD1 (6 bases). The CDR3 totals 19 residues. Germline CDR1 PRHDT, CDR2 FYEKMQ (reference sequence). V lost 5 bases, J lost 0 bases, and 23 bases lay in between. The CDR3 DNA reads as TGTGCCAGCAGCCGCCGCGTACAGGGACATAGGGGCTCCTACAATGAGCAGTTCTTC. It specifies CASSRRVQGHRGSYNEQFF.

Ten or more counts support this clonotype. This chain joins TRBV7-8 and TRBJ1-1; 7 nucleotides align to TRBD1. Unmatched junction bases numbered 3, after V lost 1 base and J lost 1 base. The germline V gene encodes CDR1 SGHVS and CDR2 FQNEAQ. This CDR3 is 15 amino acids long. In DNA, the CDR3 is TGTGCCAGCAGCTTAGAAGGGACAGCGAACACTGAAGCTTTCTTT. Translating gives CASSLEGTANTEAFF. The whole variable domain, filled in from reference TRBV7-8 and TRBJ1-1, reads GAGVSQSPRYKVAKRGQDVALRCDPISGHVSLFWYQQALGQGPEFLTYFQNEAQLDKSGLPSDRFFAERPEGSVSTLKIQRTQQEDSAVYLCASSLEGTANTEAFFGQGTRLTVV.

The V call is TRBV5-5, the J call TRBJ1-1; maybe TRBD1 (5 bases). This CDR3 has 14 residues. V was shortened by 0 bases and J by 5 bases, with 11 bases between the two germline ends. Looked up from germline, CDR1 is SGHKS and CDR2 is YYEKEE (reference sequence). The CDR3 DNA follows: TGTGCCAGCAGCTTGGCAGGGTGGTTAACTGAAGCTTTCTTT. Protein: CASSLAGWLTEAFF.

In this sample, this clonotype turned up a few times. The chain carries TRBV5-5 and TRBJ1-3, with D perhaps matching TRBD1 (5 bases). CDR3 length: 15 residues. Trimming left V 0 bases short and J 4 bases short, with 11 bases between. The germline V gene has CDR1 SGHKS and CDR2 YYEKEE (reference sequence). Here the CDR3 reads CASSLGHGHGNTIYF. CDR3 DNA: TGTGCCAGCAGCTTGGGCCACGGACACGGAAACACCATATATTTT.

This clonotype has a handful of counts. The chain's CDR3 is CASSQDPRGLSDTQYF. DNA of the CDR3: TGCGCCAGCAGCCAAGACCCCAGGGGGCTGTCAGATACGCAGTATTTT. The chain uses TRBV4-1 and TRBJ2-3, with TRBD1 matching 8 bases. V trimming: 0 bases; J trimming: 4 bases; junction bases outside the gene matches: 6. From germline, CDR1 is MGHRA and CDR2 YSYEKL. This CDR3 has 16 amino acids.

A few counts support this clonotype. The chain has TRBV6-5 and TRBJ2-2; unclear D gene. Trimming cost V 0 bases and J 1 base, with 12 bases left between them. CDR3 length: 17 residues. The V gene's germline CDR1 is MNHEY and CDR2 SVGAGI. DNA for the CDR3: TGTGCCAGCAGTTACTCATTCGGTGGGGTGAACACCGGGGAGCTGTTTTTT. Translation gives CASSYSFGGVNTGELFF.

This chain uses TRBV10-2 with TRBJ2-5, with TRBD2 identical over 8 bases. Looked up from germline, CDR1 is WSHSY and CDR2 is SAAADI. This CDR3 has 16 residues. After removal of 5 bases from V and 5 bases from J, the junction contained 13 bases not matched to a gene. CDR3 region: CASSYPPGGLGETQYF. CDR3 DNA: TGCGCCAGCAGTTATCCCCCGGGGGGGCTCGGGGAGACCCAGTACTTC.

The chain recombines TRBV7-2 with TRBJ2-4; the D is unclear. The CDR3 extends over 14 amino acids. V lost 3 bases and J lost 6, with 12 bases in between. Germline CDR1 reads SGHTA; CDR2 reads FQGNSA. CDR3 nucleotides: TGTGCCAGCAGCTTGGCCAGTCGGGTAAACATTCAGTACTTC. It is translated as CASSLASRVNIQYF.

This clonotype turned up a few times. V usage is TRBV20-1 and J usage is TRBJ2-1; 8 nucleotides line up with TRBD1. The V gene end was trimmed by 6 bases and the J gene end by 5 bases; junction bases not matched to a gene: 9. The CDR3 has 14 residues. Germline V gene data show CDR1 as DFQATT and CDR2 as SNEGSKA (reference sequence). DNA of the CDR3: TGCAGTGCCTCGGACAGGGTGGGGAACAATGAGCAGTTCTTC. Translated, it gives CSASDRVGNNEQFF.

Ten or more counts support this clonotype. The chain combines TRBV10-3 with TRBJ1-1, with D tentatively TRBD1 (6 bases). V lost 2 bases to trimming and J lost 4 bases, with 17 bases between them. This CDR3 has 16 residues. Germline CDR1 reads ENHRY; CDR2 reads SYGVKD. This chain's CDR3 is CAISEPPGRGGTEAFF. CDR3 sequence (DNA): TGTGCCATCAGTGAGCCACCTGGCAGGGGTGGCACTGAAGCTTTCTTT.

In its sample, this clonotype was seen a few times. CDR3 DNA: TGTGCCAGCAGTTTAGTTCCCCTTGAGAAAGCTTTCTTT. Its protein is CASSLVPLEKAFF. The chain recombines TRBV12-3 or TRBV12-4 with TRBJ1-1; no clear D gene. The CDR3 consists of 13 residues. V lost 1 base and J lost 9, with 12 bases in between.

This clonotype was observed many times. This chain joins TRBV7-3 and TRBJ1-1; 7 bases align to TRBD1. J was trimmed by 4 bases and V by 4 bases; bases with no gene match: 3. Per the germline V gene, CDR1 is SGHTA and CDR2 is FQGTGA. This CDR3 comprises 13 residues. The CDR3: CASSSRQGTEAFF. CDR3 in DNA: TGTGCCAGCAGCTCGAGACAGGGCACTGAAGCTTTCTTT. Full variable domain (outside the CDR3, taken from reference TRBV7-3 and TRBJ1-1): GAGVSQTPSNKVTEKGKYVELRCDPISGHTALYWYRQSLGQGPEFLIYFQGTGAADDSGLPNDRFFAVRPEGSVSTLKIQRTERGDSAVYLCASSSRQGTEAFFGQGTRLTVV.

J is TRBJ1-5 and V is TRBV6-2 or TRBV6-3, with 7 bases that match TRBD1. Germline loops: CDR1 MNHEY, CDR2 SVGEGT. The J segment lost 9 bases and the V segment lost 6 bases, leaving 8 bases of the junction unmatched. The CDR3 length is 13 residues. The CDR3 nucleotides read TGTGCCAGCAGCTTCGACAGGGTTTGGCCCCAGCATTTT. Protein: CASSFDRVWPQHF.

This clonotype was detected only a few times. The chain links TRBV18 to TRBJ2-1, with 10 bases aligning to TRBD1. With 0 bases clipped from V and 4 bases from J, the junction kept 3 bases outside the gene matches. Germline values: CDR1 KGHSH, CDR2 LQKENI. This CDR3 has 16 residues. CDR3 amino acids: CASSPPTGGSYNEQFF. Here the CDR3 DNA reads TGTGCCAGCTCACCACCGACAGGGGGCTCGTACAATGAGCAGTTCTTC. Full variable domain (outside the CDR3, taken from reference TRBV18 and TRBJ2-1): NAGVMQNPRHLVRRRGQEARLRCSPMKGHSHVYWYRQLPEEGLKFMVYLQKENIIDESGMPKERFSAEFPKEGPSILRIQQVVRGDSAAYFCASSPPTGGSYNEQFFGPGTRLTVL.

This clonotype was recorded many times. The chain is built from TRBV4-3 and TRBJ1-6; D not resolved. Germline V gene sequence: CDR1 LGHNA, CDR2 YSLEER. The CDR3 sequence is 17 residues long. Trimming removed 2 bases at V and 2 bases at J, with 13 bases between. Here the CDR3 reads CASSQLGGRAYNSPLHF. The CDR3 region has the DNA TGCGCCAGCAGCCAATTGGGCGGAAGGGCCTATAATTCACCCCTCCACTTT.

This clonotype was counted between two and nine times. The genes are TRBV6-2 or TRBV6-3 and TRBJ1-1; D unclear. CDR3 size: 12 residues. Trimming shortened V by 8 bases and J by 13 bases, and 20 bases separated the two germline ends. From germline, CDR1 is MNHEY and CDR2 SVGEGT. This CDR3 is CASGKPASKVFF. In nucleotides, the CDR3 is TGTGCCAGCGGAAAGCCGGCCAGTAAGGTTTTCTTT.

In its sample, this clonotype was seen a few times. This chain uses TRBV5-1 with TRBJ1-2, with D tentatively TRBD1 (5 bases). This CDR3 spans 14 amino acids. Germline CDR1 reads SGHRS; CDR2 reads YFSETQ. V dropped 4 bases and J dropped 4 bases, with 14 bases sitting between them. The CDR3 loop is CASSTIDRRYGYTF. DNA of the CDR3: TGCGCCAGCAGCACCATTGACAGACGCTATGGCTACACCTTC.

In its sample, this clonotype was seen many times. The chain couples TRBV7-8 to TRBJ2-2; 8 nucleotides agree with TRBD2. V dropped 6 bases and J dropped 2; count of bases not matched to a gene: 5. The CDR3 loop spans 15 amino acids. Germline lookup yields CDR1 SGHVS and CDR2 FQNEAQ. CDR3 bases: TGTGCCAGCAGGCCAGCGGGGGTCAACACCGGGGAGCTGTTTTTT. It encodes CASRPAGVNTGELFF.